Below, 20 T cell receptor beta chains from the same sample are listed, as sequenced in a study of regulatory T cells in long-lasting Graves disease (dated by TCRdb to 2020 to 2023). Interpreted using the paper, the time point label stands for: newly diagnosed GD, antithyroid drugs for less than 3 months. RNA was extracted from PBMCs in TRIzol for both TCR sequencing and RNA sequencing. Preparation of the library involved multiplex PCR. Reads for this sample came from an Illumina HiSeq 4000. CDR3 regions were amplified by Arm-PCR with iRepertoire HTBI primers to construct TCR beta libraries. Using fastp at Q25 and MiXCR, TCRdb reprocessed the public reads and kept productive beta chains. CDR3 protein sequences are deduplicated, and each keeps its most common genes and DNA. This sample gives 400,000 to 450,000 distinct CDR3 sequences in total; about 15% of them show up just once. The ten largest clones capture 16% of the sample.

These records were also assigned to another study, of T cells in Graves' hyperthyroidism and ophthalmopathy.

Source: peripheral blood mononuclear cells (PBMCs), taken at new diagnosis, from a patient treated with antithyroid drugs. Receptor source: a woman under 40 with Graves disease. Donor details come from another sample of the same person, matched by shared clones.

In regard to this clonotype: A much larger clonotype is one base distant, so this may be a read error. No conserved phenylalanine or tryptophan is present at the end of the CDR3, so a read error is the likely explanation. The chain links TRBV6-2 or TRBV6-3 to TRBJ2-7, with 8 positions matching TRBD2. Trimming at V came to 2 bases and at J to 2 bases, leaving 5 bases not matched to a gene. The CDR3 sequence is 15 residues long. Germline CDR1 and CDR2: MNHEY and SVGEGT. The CDR3 reads CASSYERELTYEQYL. CDR3 DNA sequence: TGTGCCAGCAGTTACGAGCGGGAGCTGACCTACGAGCAGTACCTC.

The chain combines TRBV10-3 with TRBJ1-1; TRBD1 agrees at 10 bases. Germline V gene data show CDR1 as ENHRY and CDR2 as SYGVKD. With V trimmed by 3 bases and J by 0 bases, 7 bases remained unmatched. This CDR3 is built from 17 residues. The CDR3 protein is CAISDGGTGDLNTEAFF. The CDR3 bases are TGTGCCATCAGTGACGGGGGGACAGGGGACTTGAACACTGAAGCTTTCTTT.

This clonotype has a count of ten or more. The chain has TRBV12-3 or TRBV12-4 and TRBJ2-7, with 11 bases aligning to TRBD2. The CDR3 has 14 amino acids. The V and J ends lost 4 bases and 4 bases, in that order; junction bases with no gene match: 3. This CDR3 reads CASSSSGRRYEQYF. CDR3 sequence (DNA): TGTGCCAGCAGTTCTAGCGGGAGGCGGTACGAGCAGTACTTC.

The chain has TRBV11-1 and TRBJ1-2, with a possible D match to TRBD1 (6 bases). The V end was cut by 5 bases, the J end by 8 bases, with 15 bases between. CDR1 is SGHAT and CDR2 is FQDESV in the germline V gene (reference sequence). The CDR3 is 13 residues long. The CDR3 DNA is TGTGCCAGCAGCCTTTCGGGGGCTCGGGGCTACACCTTC. Translating gives CASSLSGARGYTF.

This clonotype has a count of ten or more. The V and J genes are TRBV7-9 and TRBJ2-1; 10 bases map to TRBD2. Unmatched junction bases numbered 10, after V lost 3 bases and J lost 2 bases. Germline loops: CDR1 SEHNR, CDR2 FQNEAQ (reference sequence). There are 18 residues in the CDR3. This CDR3 reads CASSFGSTGTSAYNEQFF. CDR3 DNA sequence: TGTGCCAGCAGCTTCGGGTCCACCGGGACTAGCGCCTACAATGAGCAGTTCTTC.

This clonotype was detected ten times or more. The chain recombines TRBV3-1 with TRBJ2-7, with D perhaps TRBD2 (7 bases). The V end was cut by 3 bases, the J end by 2 bases, with 17 bases between. Germline V CDR1 and CDR2: LGHDT, YNNKEL (reference sequence). The CDR3 contains 16 residues. In nucleotides, the CDR3 is TGTGCCAGCAGCCAGGCAGAACAGGGAGGGACCTACGAGCAGTACTTC. Residues: CASSQAEQGGTYEQYF.

CDR3 amino acids: CASSQRGSGELFF. CDR3 DNA sequence: TGCGCCAGCAGCCAGCGCGGGTCCGGGGAGCTGTTTTTT. The genes are TRBV4-1 and TRBJ2-2, with D possibly matching TRBD2 (5 bases). CDR3 length equals 13 residues. From germline, CDR1 is MGHRA and CDR2 YSYEKL. V shed 3 bases and J shed 6 bases, with 8 bases lying between them.

The chain recombines TRBV7-3 with TRBJ2-3; 8 nucleotides align to TRBD2. Losses at the gene ends were 0 bases for V and 9 bases for J; bases not matched to a gene: 2. CDR3 length: 13 residues. Germline V gives CDR1 SGHTA, CDR2 FQGTGA. This chain's CDR3 is CASSLTQRETQYF. CDR3 nucleotide sequence: TGTGCCAGCAGCTTAACCCAGCGGGAGACGCAGTATTTT.

This clonotype was counted many times. The gene calls are TRBV20-1 and TRBJ2-3; 8 nucleotides align to TRBD2. Unmatched junction bases numbered 8, after V lost 5 bases and J lost 1 base. The CDR3 runs to 15 residues. The V gene's germline CDR1 is DFQATT and CDR2 SNEGSKA (reference sequence). The CDR3 DNA is TGCAGTGCTGGTGAGCGGGAGTGGGGCACAGATACGCAGTATTTT. It is translated as CSAGEREWGTDTQYF.

This clonotype has ten or more counts. The rearrangement joins TRBV20-1 to TRBJ2-1; 8 positions match TRBD2. Germline loops: CDR1 DFQATT, CDR2 SNEGSKA (reference sequence). J was trimmed by 6 bases and V by 6 bases; bases with no gene match: 22. The CDR3 extends over 18 amino acids. CDR3 loop: CSARTPLTSGHTANEQFF. CDR3 in DNA: TGCAGTGCGCGTACCCCCCTTACTAGCGGACATACCGCCAATGAGCAGTTCTTC.

This clonotype was recorded many times. The chain links TRBV5-4 to TRBJ2-5; D ambiguous. The CDR3 totals 15 residues. V was clipped by 0 bases and J by 2 bases, with 11 bases between them. The germline V gene has CDR1 SGHNT and CDR2 YYREEE (reference sequence). The CDR3 DNA sequence: TGTGCCAGCAGCTTGGAAACAGTAAGACAAGAGACCCAGTACTTC. Protein product: CASSLETVRQETQYF.

This clonotype was seen ten or more times. The V and J genes are TRBV7-9 and TRBJ2-6; maybe TRBD2 (6 bases). V was pared by 6 bases and J by 2 bases, with 11 bases between. Germline V gene sequence: CDR1 SEHNR, CDR2 FQNEAQ (reference sequence). The CDR3 extends over 15 amino acids. The DNA for the CDR3 is TGTGCCAGCAGTTCCAGGGAGGCTGGGGCCAACGTCCTGACTTTC. Protein sequence: CASSSREAGANVLTF.

The rearrangement uses TRBV6-1 and TRBJ2-7; either TRBD1 or TRBD2 may fit D (5 bases each). The CDR3 has 15 amino acids. Trimming left V 4 bases short and J 7 bases short, with 20 bases between. Germline V lookup: CDR1 MNHNS, CDR2 SASEGT. For the CDR3, the DNA is TGTGCCAGCAGTGCCTCCGGGGCGCAAAGGGGAGAGCAGTACTTC. Encoded protein: CASSASGAQRGEQYF.

The chain recombines TRBV9 with TRBJ2-3; the D is unclear. Deletions cut 0 bases from V and 0 bases from J, with 8 bases between. The CDR3 is 15 residues long. Germline V gene lookup returns CDR1 SGDLS and CDR2 YYNGEE. CDR3 amino acids: CASSVAVESTDTQYF. CDR3 DNA: TGTGCCAGCAGCGTAGCAGTAGAGAGCACAGATACGCAGTATTTT.

The chain links TRBV29-1 to TRBJ1-1, with D perhaps TRBD1 (5 bases). Looked up from germline, CDR1 is SQVTM and CDR2 is ANQGSEA. V gave up 0 bases and J gave up 5 bases, with 13 bases separating them. This CDR3 comprises 14 residues. The CDR3 region has the DNA TGCAGCGTTGAAGATTCGAGGGGCCGGACTGAAGCTTTCTTT. Translated: CSVEDSRGRTEAFF.

This clonotype was observed many times. The chain uses TRBV30 and TRBJ2-3; D gene uncertain. Germline V gives CDR1 GTSNPN, CDR2 SVGIG (reference sequence). Trimming took off 2 bases at V and 2 bases at J, with 8 bases between the two ends. The CDR3 extends over 13 amino acids. The CDR3 DNA follows: TGTGCCTGGAGTACAGCACACACAGATACGCAGTATTTT. Encoded protein: CAWSTAHTDTQYF.

As for this clonotype: A far larger clone differs by one base, so this is likely a read error. The rearrangement uses TRBV12-3 or TRBV12-4 and TRBJ2-5, with D possibly TRBD1 on 6 matching bases. V dropped 10 bases and J dropped 11 bases, with 35 bases sitting between them. The CDR3 totals 17 residues. The CDR3 protein is CATVRGGLKDSYNEQYF. CDR3 nucleotide sequence: TGTGCCACAGTCCGAGGGGGTCTGAAAGACTCCTACAATGAGCAGTACTTC.

Of note for this clonotype: This may be a read error, as it is one base from a much larger clone. The chain employs TRBV10-1 and TRBJ2-1; 16 bases are shared with TRBD2. V shed 7 bases and J 5 bases; nucleotides not matched to a gene: 14. The germline CDR1 and CDR2 sequences are WNHNN and SYGVQD (reference sequence). The CDR3 spans 19 residues. CDR3 nucleotides: TGCGCCAGCATACCCCCGGGACTAGCGGGAGGGAAGGAGGACAATGAGCAGTTCTTC. Residues: CASIPPGLAGGKEDNEQFF.

This clonotype came up many times. The chain couples TRBV6-2 or TRBV6-3 to TRBJ2-7, with D unresolved. V dropped 7 bases and J dropped 2 bases, with 9 bases sitting between them. This CDR3 is 12 amino acids long. Per germline, CDR1 MNHEY and CDR2 SVGEGT. This CDR3 reads CASNSPAYEQYF. The DNA for the CDR3 is TGTGCCAGCAACAGTCCGGCCTACGAGCAGTACTTC.

The rearrangement uses TRBV20-1 and TRBJ2-3; 12 positions agree with TRBD2. V lost 0 bases, J lost 4 bases, and 8 bases stayed unmatched. Germline-derived CDR1 and CDR2 are DFQATT and SNEGSKA (reference sequence). The CDR3 spans 17 residues. CDR3 residues: CSARDPRTSGNPDTQYF. The CDR3 bases are TGCAGTGCTAGAGATCCGAGGACTAGCGGGAACCCAGATACGCAGTATTTT.